The rows below give T cell receptor beta chains drawn from one sample of a study of cytomegalovirus exposure and HLA in healthy donors. Profiled with immunoSEQ multiplex PCR; TCRdb holds only in-frame clones, not every one. Among roughly 80,000 clones listed, just over 70% were seen once. The source material was PBMCs. The origin of the receptors is a man aged 60 to 75 in good health and CMV-seropositive. Each CDR3 is given with its conserved first and last residue. The order of the fields is clone size, J gene, D gene, V gene, CDR3 DNA, CDR3 protein. D genes are given only for firm matches. Clone size appears in some rows only: once, few, many, or a class for an expanded clone.

.,TRBJ2-7,.,TRBV28,TGTGCCAGCAGCTCTTATGGACAACTTTCCTACGAGCAGTACTTC,CASSSYGQLSYEQYF
.,TRBJ2-5,TRBD2,TRBV12-5,TGTGCTACCGGACTAGCGGGGGTTCGCGCGGGGGAGACCCAGTACTTC,CATGLAGVRAGETQYF
.,TRBJ1-3,TRBD1,TRBV6-5,TGTGCCAGCAGTTACGGCCAGGGGGCACCTGGAAACACCATATATTTT,CASSYGQGAPGNTIYF
.,TRBJ2-2,.,TRBV9,TGTGCCAGCAGCGACTATTCCGACACCGGGGAGCTGTTTTTT,CASSDYSDTGELFF
few,TRBJ2-7,.,TRBV21-1,TGTGCCAGCAGCAAATTAGCTAGCCCCCACTACGAGCAGTACTTC,CASSKLASPHYEQYF
.,TRBJ2-7,.,TRBV5-8,TGTGCCAGCAGCGACGGGAAAGGCTACCCCTACGAGCAGTACTTC,CASSDGKGYPYEQYF
.,TRBJ2-7,TRBD2,TRBV4-1,TGCGCCAGCAGCCAAGAACTAGCGGGTATCCCGGGGGAGCAGTACTTC,CASSQELAGIPGEQYF
.,TRBJ2-7,.,TRBV6-5,TGTGCCAGCAGTAACCAGGGGGGTTACGAGCAGTACTTC,CASSNQGGYEQYF
.,TRBJ2-7,TRBD1,TRBV5-6,TGTGCCAGCAGCGTCGACAGGGTCTCCTACGAGCAGTACTTC,CASSVDRVSYEQYF
few,TRBJ2-5,TRBD2,TRBV5-1,TGCGCCAGCAGCTTAAGACCAGGACTAGCCCAAGAGACCCAGTACTTC,CASSLRPGLAQETQYF
.,TRBJ1-6,.,TRBV6-1,TGTGCCAGCAAATCGGACAGCTCCTATAATTCACCCCTCCACTTT,CASKSDSSYNSPLHF
.,TRBJ2-5,TRBD2,TRBV7-8,TGTGCCAGCAGCTCCTTAGAGGGGACTAGTCTTATAGAGACCCAGTACTTC,CASSSLEGTSLIETQYF
.,TRBJ1-5,TRBD1,TRBV6-5,TGTGCCAGCAGTTACTCCGCAGGGGGCCTCAATCAGCCCCAGCATTTT,CASSYSAGGLNQPQHF
.,TRBJ2-1,TRBD2,TRBV5-1,TGCGCCAGCAGCCCCATGACTAGCGGAAACTACAATGAGCAGTTCTTC,CASSPMTSGNYNEQFF
.,TRBJ2-3,TRBD1,TRBV7-2,TGTGCCAGCAGCTTGGGACAGGGGACAGATACGCAGTATTTT,CASSLGQGTDTQYF
once,TRBJ2-1,.,TRBV10-1,TGCGCCAGCAGTGCCCGCCAGGGGACCTACAATGAGCAGTTCTTC,CASSARQGTYNEQFF
few,TRBJ1-2,.,TRBV28,TGTGCCAGCAGTTCCGTCCGGCCCGGGTATGGCTACACCTTC,CASSSVRPGYGYTF
.,TRBJ2-5,.,TRBV11-2,TGTGCCAGCAGCTTAGTGGGGGGAGAGACCCAGTACTTC,CASSLVGGETQYF
.,TRBJ1-4,.,TRBV4-1,TGCGCCAGCAGCCAAAAGGACATGGGGTTTACTGAAAAACTGTTTTTT,CASSQKDMGFTEKLFF
few,TRBJ1-1,.,TRBV4-2,TGTGCCAGCAGCCAAGATGCAGACACGAAAATTGAAGCTTTCTTT,CASSQDADTKIEAFF
few,TRBJ2-7,.,TRBV4-2,TGTGCCAGCAGCCAAGGATGGTCGGGCGAGCAGTACTTC,CASSQGWSGEQYF
.,TRBJ2-7,.,TRBV7-2,TGTGCCAGCAGCCTAGGAACAGGGCTCGAGCAGTACTTC,CASSLGTGLEQYF
few,TRBJ2-1,TRBD1,TRBV27,TGTGCCACCAGGAAGGGGGACAGGGGTTCCTACAATGAGCAGTTCTTC,CATRKGDRGSYNEQFF
.,TRBJ2-7,TRBD1,TRBV5-1,TGCGCCAGCAGTCCTTCCCCGGGACAGGGGTCCTACGAGCAGTACTTC,CASSPSPGQGSYEQYF
.,TRBJ2-5,TRBD2,TRBV11-2,TGTGCCAGCAGCACCCGGGGGGGGTACCAAGAGACCCAGTACTTC,CASSTRGGYQETQYF
.,TRBJ2-3,.,TRBV15,TGTGCCACCAGCAGAGAGCAGAGACTTATCACAGATACGCAGTATTTT,CATSREQRLITDTQYF
once,TRBJ1-3,.,TRBV10-3,TGTGCCACACGCCGGGACACACAGTTCTCTGGAAACACCATATATTTT,CATRRDTQFSGNTIYF
.,TRBJ1-4,.,TRBV19,TGTGCCAGTAGTCCCCGGACACCCGCCCATGAAAAACTGTTTTTT,CASSPRTPAHEKLFF
.,TRBJ2-1,.,TRBV29-1,TGCAGCGTTGAAAAGAGGGCCATACCCGGGGTTAATGAGCAGTTCTTC,CSVEKRAIPGVNEQFF
.,TRBJ1-1,.,TRBV7-9,TGTGCCAGCAGCCCTAGATCGGGTTCCGTTTTCACTGAAGCTTTCTTT,CASSPRSGSVFTEAFF
once,TRBJ2-1,.,TRBV27,TGTGCCAGCACGGGATACTCCTACAATGAGCAGTTCTTC,CASTGYSYNEQFF
few,TRBJ1-6,.,TRBV6-4,TGTGCCAGCAGTGCAGGGGCCCGTTCACCCCTCCACTTT,CASSAGARSPLHF
.,TRBJ2-7,.,TRBV6-5,TGTGCCAGCAGTTACTCGAGTAGCGCCTACGAGCAGTACTTC,CASSYSSSAYEQYF
.,TRBJ1-5,.,TRBV2,TGTGCCAGCAGTGGACAGCTCAATCAGCCCCAGCATTTT,CASSGQLNQPQHF
.,TRBJ2-7,.,TRBV5-1,TGCGCCAGCAGCTTGGACGGGGTCCCCTACGAGCAGTACTTC,CASSLDGVPYEQYF
once,TRBJ1-1,.,TRBV7-9,TGTTCCAGCAGTCGACAGGCAAACACTGAAGCTTTCTTT,CSSSRQANTEAFF
.,TRBJ2-3,.,TRBV9,TGTGCCAGCAGCGTAGGTAGCGGTCCCACAGATACGCAGTATTTT,CASSVGSGPTDTQYF
.,TRBJ2-2,TRBD2,TRBV6-5,TGTGCCAGCAGTTACGGACTAGCTAGCACCGGGGAGCTGTTTTTT,CASSYGLASTGELFF
.,TRBJ2-2,TRBD1,TRBV7-9,TGTGCCAGCAAGTCTCGGGACAGAGTGAACACCGGGGAGCTGTTTTTT,CASKSRDRVNTGELFF
few,TRBJ2-2,TRBD2,TRBV29-1,TGCAGCGTCGGGACTAGCGGGGGGGTTTCTTCCGGGGAGCTGTTTTTT,CSVGTSGGVSSGELFF
.,TRBJ2-1,TRBD2,TRBV14,TGTGCCAGCAGCCAAACGGCGGGAGTCTACAATGAGCAGTTCTTC,CASSQTAGVYNEQFF
once,TRBJ1-4,.,TRBV30,TGTGCCTGGAGTGTACGTGGCAGGGGAACAACTAATGAAAAACTGTTTTTT,CAWSVRGRGTTNEKLFF
.,TRBJ2-7,.,TRBV4-1,TGCGCCAGCAGCCCCGGTAGGGCAGCGGGCGACGAGCAGTACTTC,CASSPGRAAGDEQYF
.,TRBJ2-7,TRBD1,TRBV25-1,TGTGCCAGCAGTGATCCTTCCGGGACAGGGCAGTACGAGCAGTACTTC,CASSDPSGTGQYEQYF
.,TRBJ2-1,TRBD2,TRBV13,TGTGCCAGCAGCTTCGGCAGCGGGGGGCCTACCAATGAGCAGTTCTTC,CASSFGSGGPTNEQFF
.,TRBJ2-3,TRBD2,TRBV5-1,TGCGCCAGCAGCTTGTCAGCGGGAGTGTATACGCAGTATTTT,CASSLSAGVYTQYF
.,TRBJ1-2,TRBD1,TRBV27,TGTGCCAGCAGTCTGTTACAGGGGAGTGGCTACACCTTC,CASSLLQGSGYTF
.,TRBJ2-6,TRBD1,TRBV14,TGTGCCAGCAGCCAAGATGATATGGGACAGGTGACCTCTGGGGCCAACGTCCTGACTTTC,CASSQDDMGQVTSGANVLTF
.,TRBJ1-1,.,TRBV6-5,TGTGCCAGCAGTTACTCGCCTAAAGGCGGGACTGAAGCTTTCTTT,CASSYSPKGGTEAFF
once,TRBJ2-1,.,TRBV7-9,TGTGCCAGCAGCTTTACAGGGTCCTACAATGAGCAGTTCTTC,CASSFTGSYNEQFF
.,TRBJ1-6,.,TRBV9,TGTGCCAGCAGCCAAACAGGGTCAAATTCACCCCTCCACTTT,CASSQTGSNSPLHF